Given below is one TCR beta chain in context. Its antigen is unidentified. This entry belongs to a study of vaccination and CD4 T cells after COVID-19. Study at large: The authors gave control cultures a CEFX pool, an HIV-1 Nef pool, or no peptide.

The CDR3 is made up of 17 amino acids. Germline lookup yields CDR1 LGHDT and CDR2 YNNKEL (reference sequence). V was pared by 2 bases and J by 6 bases, with 22 bases between. The study, taken as a whole, reports: Among reactive clones from convalescent patients, a median about 83% appeared only post-vaccination.

Sequence data for DNA of cultured CD4+ T cells were generated by the Oncomine TCR Beta short-read assay. Cultured CD4+ T cells yielded the extracted genomic DNA. A single record per CDR3 protein comes from TCRdb applying MiXCR to the PCR reads. The data hold roughly 20,000 distinct CDR3 sequences, with about 44% observed a single time. Regarding treatment: roughly 10-day PBMC culture with coronavirus spike peptide pools or control peptides (ViraFEST assay). After expanding antigen-specific T cells with peptide pools, ViraFEST sequenced their TCRs. This receptor was taken from a human donor who had recovered from COVID-19. The sequenced sample was CD4+ T cells from blood, cultured in vitro. The chain uses TRBV3-1 and TRBJ1-2; perhaps TRBD1 as D (6 bases). As DNA, the CDR3 is TGTGCCAGCAGCCAAAACTCTTACGTACAGGGAGTTAATGGCTACACCTTC. Amino acid sequence: CASSQNSYVQGVNGYTF.